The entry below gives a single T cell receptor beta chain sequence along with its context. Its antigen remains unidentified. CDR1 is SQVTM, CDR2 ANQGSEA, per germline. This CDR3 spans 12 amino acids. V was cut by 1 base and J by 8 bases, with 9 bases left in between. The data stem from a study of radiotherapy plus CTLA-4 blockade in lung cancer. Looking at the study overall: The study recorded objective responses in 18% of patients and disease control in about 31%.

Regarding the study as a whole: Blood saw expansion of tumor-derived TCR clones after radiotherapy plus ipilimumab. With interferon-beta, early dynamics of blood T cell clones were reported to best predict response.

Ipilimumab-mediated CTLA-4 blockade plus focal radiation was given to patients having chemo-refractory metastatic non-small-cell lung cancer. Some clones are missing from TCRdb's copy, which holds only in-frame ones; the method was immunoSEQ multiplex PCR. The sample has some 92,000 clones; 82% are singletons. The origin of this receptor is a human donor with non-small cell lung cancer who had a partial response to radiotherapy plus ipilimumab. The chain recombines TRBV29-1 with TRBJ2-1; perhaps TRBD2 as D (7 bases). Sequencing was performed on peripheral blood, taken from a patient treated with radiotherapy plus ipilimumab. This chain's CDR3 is CSVEGGGYEQFF. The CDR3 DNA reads TGCAGCGTTGAAGGGGGGGGCTATGAGCAGTTCTTC.